A single TCR beta chain is shown here with its context. This entry comes from a study of blood T cell repertoires in COVID-19. V was pared by 4 bases and J by 2 bases, with 6 bases of the junction left unmatched. The CDR3 consists of 16 residues. Germline loops: CDR1 LGHNA, CDR2 YSLEER. Per the original methods: Amplification of reference gene primers provided the estimated nucleated cell counts. The assay was immunoSEQ multiplex PCR, and TCRdb's table has in-frame clones only and misses some. V, J and clone size were drawn from that table, and D and trimming were deduced from the DNA. The table has some 260,000 clones, about 90% seen once.

The source material was peripheral blood. The TCR was taken from a man aged 80 or over with acute or convalescent COVID-19. The chain recombines TRBV4-3 with TRBJ2-2; 8 bases align to TRBD2. The CDR3 DNA follows: TGCGCCAGCAGCCGGGGACTAGAAATTAACACCGGGGAGCTGTTTTTT. It translates to CASSRGLEINTGELFF.